The entry below gives a single T cell receptor beta chain sequence along with its context. Germline loops: CDR1 PRHDT, CDR2 FYEKMQ (reference sequence). This CDR3 spans 16 amino acids. V shed 1 base and J shed 1 base, with 13 bases lying between them. The data were taken from a study of blood T cell repertoires in COVID-19. About the research overall: Specimens from acute and convalescent COVID-19 originated in the United States, Italy and Spain.

How the authors handled the data: From reference gene primer amplification, estimates of nucleated cell counts were derived. TCRdb's table, derived via immunoSEQ multiplex PCR, lists solely in-frame clones and lacks some. The DNA gave D and trimming, while V, J and clone size come from that table. The sample records about 290,000 clones, 75% to 90% being singletons. J is TRBJ1-1 and V is TRBV13, with D possibly TRBD1 on 6 matching bases. Sequencing was performed on PBMCs or T cells enriched from blood (not recorded which). The sequence was collected from a woman aged 40 to 49 who had recovered from COVID-19. CDR3 residues: CASSLARGARNTEAFF. CDR3 in DNA: TGTGCCAGCAGCTTAGCCCGGGGGGCGCGGAACACTGAAGCTTTCTTT.